The TCR beta chain under discussion was sequenced for a study of blood T cell repertoires in COVID-19. Study-level background: Samples taken during acute and convalescent COVID-19 were collected in the United States, Italy and Spain. T cells, B-cell-depleted T cells, or PBMCs provided the cDNA or gDNA that served as material.

The germline gives CDR1 SQVTM, CDR2 ANQGSEA. This CDR3 has 14 residues. V gave up 4 bases and J gave up 5 bases; unmatched junction bases: 11. This clone was counted between two and nine times. Per the study methods: Nucleated cell counts were estimated from reference gene primer amplification. TCRdb's table, derived via immunoSEQ multiplex PCR, lists solely in-frame clones and lacks some. Clone size and the V and J calls come from that table; the DNA yielded D and trimming. The sample lists around 200,000 clones, 78% occurring once. The V call is TRBV29-1, the J call TRBJ2-7; 7 bases fit TRBD2. The source is an elderly woman with active or convalescent COVID-19. Sequencing was done on a sample of peripheral blood. The CDR3 sequence: CSVVWGGWFNEQYF. CDR3 DNA: TGCAGCGTTGTATGGGGGGGTTGGTTCAACGAGCAGTACTTC.